The 22 T cell receptor beta chains given below trace back to one sample, sequenced in a study of CD8 T cells in Susac syndrome. With random hexamers, about 0.45 to 1 ug RNA was reverse transcribed. Each CDR3 protein is one row after TCRdb ran MiXCR on the immunoSEQ multiplex PCR reads. This table has about 400,000 distinct CDR3 sequences, 75% to 90% appearing once. The sample comprised CD8+ T cells from PBMCs. Source of these receptors: a human donor with multiple sclerosis.

The chain combines TRBV4-1 with TRBJ1-1; tentative D call: TRBD1 (5 bases). This CDR3 has 16 amino acids. V was cut by 0 bases and J by 4 bases, with 15 bases left in between. CDR1 and CDR2 from the germline V gene are MGHRA and YSYEKL. The CDR3 here is CASSQDPGLLGTEAFF. CDR3 nucleotides: TGCGCCAGCAGCCAAGATCCGGGACTCTTGGGCACTGAAGCTTTCTTT.

The CDR3 DNA reads as TGTGCCAGCGAGCGGGGAGGGTCCTACGAGCAGTACTTC. It encodes CASERGGSYEQYF. V gene TRBV6-2 or TRBV6-3 combines with J gene TRBJ2-7, with 7 nucleotides matching TRBD2. Germline V gene data show CDR1 as MNHEY and CDR2 as SVGEGT. The V segment lost 8 bases and the J segment 1 base; nucleotides outside the gene matches: 5. The CDR3 contains 13 residues.

This clonotype was observed a single time. V and J are TRBV9 and TRBJ2-3; TRBD2 matches 12 bases. With 8 bases clipped from V and 3 bases from J, the junction kept 4 bases outside the gene matches. Looked up from germline, CDR1 is SGDLS and CDR2 is YYNGEE. CDR3 size: 14 residues. CDR3: CASSSGRETDTQYF. The CDR3 nucleotides read TGTGCCAGTTCTAGCGGGAGGGAAACAGATACGCAGTATTTT.

This clonotype was picked up a small number of times. V gene TRBV19 combines with J gene TRBJ2-4, with D perhaps TRBD1 (6 bases). This CDR3 contains 18 residues. V was clipped by 0 bases and J by 0 bases, with 15 bases between them. Germline V gives CDR1 LNHDA, CDR2 SQIVND (reference sequence). CDR3 amino acids: CASSIDLLGALAKNIQYF. CDR3 nucleotides: TGTGCCAGTAGTATAGATCTCCTGGGGGCGCTAGCCAAAAACATTCAGTACTTC. Combining the CDR3 with reference TRBV19 and TRBJ2-4 gives the whole variable domain DGGITQSPKYLFRKEGQNVTLSCEQNLNHDAMYWYRQDPGQGLRLIYYSQIVNDFQKGDIAEGYSVSREKKESFPLTVTSAQKNPTAFYLCASSIDLLGALAKNIQYFGAGTRLSVL.

The chain carries TRBV5-4 and TRBJ1-2; D is undetermined. This CDR3 spans 16 amino acids. The V and J ends lost 4 bases and 2 bases respectively, with 18 bases between them. Germline CDR1 is SGHNT and CDR2 is YYREEE (reference sequence). CDR3 in amino acids: CASSLGPREGNYGYTF. The CDR3 DNA reads TGTGCCAGCAGCCTGGGTCCGAGGGAAGGAAACTATGGCTACACCTTC.

The V and J genes are TRBV13 and TRBJ1-4; D remains ambiguous. CDR1 and CDR2 from the germline V gene are PRHDT and FYEKMQ (reference sequence). Trimming took off 2 bases at V and 8 bases at J, with 12 bases between the two ends. The CDR3 runs 14 residues. The CDR3 DNA follows: TGTGCCAGCAGCTTATTCTCGGAGAGGGAAAAACTGTTTTTT. Residues: CASSLFSEREKLFF.

The chain couples TRBV2 to TRBJ1-3; no clear D gene. This CDR3 has 15 amino acids. Germline CDR1 SNHLY, CDR2 FYNNEI. Trimming pared 1 base from V and 0 bases from J, leaving 7 bases between. CDR3 DNA sequence: TGTGCCAGCAGTGAAGACCGCTACTCTGGAAACACCATATATTTT. As protein: CASSEDRYSGNTIYF.

The chain couples TRBV7-8 to TRBJ1-5, with D hard to call. This CDR3 has 15 residues. The germline gives CDR1 SGHVS, CDR2 FQNEAQ. The germline V and J ends were trimmed by 3 bases and 3 bases, with 12 bases remaining between them. The CDR3, as DNA: TGTGCCAGCAGCTTTGGTCGGCAGATCAATCAGCCCCAGCATTTT. Encoded protein: CASSFGRQINQPQHF.

The V gene is TRBV3-1, the J gene TRBJ2-7; D is possibly TRBD1 or TRBD2 (6 bases each). Germline V gene data show CDR1 as LGHDT and CDR2 as YNNKEL (reference sequence). Between the trimmed V and J ends, which lost 4 bases and 2 bases, there was a span of 9 bases. CDR3 length: 13 residues. The CDR3 protein is CASSRGAPYEQYF. CDR3 sequence (DNA): TGTGCCAGCAGCCGGGGGGCTCCCTACGAGCAGTACTTC.

The chain combines TRBV4-1 with TRBJ2-3; TRBD2 agrees at 7 bases. The junction had 0 bases not matched to a gene; V was cut back by 2 bases and J by 1 base. The CDR3 covers 14 residues. Germline V gene data show CDR1 as MGHRA and CDR2 as YSYEKL. Here the CDR3 reads CASSQTSGTDTQYF. The DNA of the CDR3 is TGCGCCAGCAGCCAAACTAGCGGCACAGATACGCAGTATTTT.

V and J are TRBV9 and TRBJ2-3; D is unclear. Germline loops: CDR1 SGDLS, CDR2 YYNGEE. V dropped 3 bases and J dropped 0 bases, with 8 bases sitting between them. The CDR3 covers 14 residues. The CDR3 loop reads CASSARLSTDTQYF. The CDR3 DNA sequence: TGTGCCAGCAGCGCCAGACTGAGCACAGATACGCAGTATTTT.

This clonotype was recorded once. V is TRBV24-1 and J is TRBJ2-1, with 8 bases matching TRBD1. The junction had 13 bases not matched to a gene; V was cut back by 6 bases and J by 7 bases. CDR3 length equals 16 residues. CDR1 and CDR2 from the germline V gene are KGHDR and SFDVKD. The CDR3: CATSSMGTGGVNEQFF. Written as DNA, the CDR3 is TGTGCCACCAGTTCAATGGGAACAGGGGGTGTGAATGAGCAGTTCTTC.

The V and J genes are TRBV27 and TRBJ1-2; D possibly corresponds to TRBD1 (6 bases). This CDR3 contains 15 residues. Germline V gene sequence: CDR1 MNHEY, CDR2 SMNVEV (reference sequence). V lost 4 bases and J 2 bases, leaving 14 bases between the germline ends. CDR3 DNA sequence: TGTGCCAGCAGTTCAGGGGATGGAAGGAACTATGGCTACACCTTC. Amino acid sequence: CASSSGDGRNYGYTF.

The rearrangement links TRBV4-1 to TRBJ2-5, with D tentatively TRBD1 or TRBD2 (6 bases each). The CDR3 length is 15 residues. Germline V CDR1 and CDR2: MGHRA, YSYEKL. With 4 bases removed from V and 3 bases from J, the gap between germline ends came to 15 bases. CDR3: CASSPRGLREETQYF. The DNA of the CDR3 is TGCGCCAGCAGCCCCCGGGGGCTTCGGGAAGAGACCCAGTACTTC.

This clonotype was counted once. V usage is TRBV27 and J usage is TRBJ2-5, with 10 bases that match TRBD1. Germline CDR1 reads MNHEY; CDR2 reads SMNVEV (reference sequence). Germline trimming cut 0 bases from V and 4 bases from J; bases unmatched to any gene: 11. The length of the CDR3 is 18 residues. CDR3 in amino acids: CASSLSMTGGTSGETQYF. The CDR3, as DNA: TGTGCCAGCAGTTTATCGATGACAGGGGGCACCTCAGGAGAGACCCAGTACTTC.

The CDR3 reads CASSLVPGDYGYTF. The DNA of the CDR3 is TGCGCCAGCAGCTTGGTCCCCGGGGACTATGGCTACACCTTC. The rearrangement uses TRBV5-1 and TRBJ1-2; D is undetermined. The V gene lost 0 bases and the J gene lost 3 bases, with 9 bases spanning the gap. This CDR3 comprises 14 residues. The germline V gene encodes CDR1 SGHRS and CDR2 YFSETQ.

This clonotype was detected once. This chain connects TRBV27 to TRBJ2-1; maybe TRBD2 (7 bases). The germline V gene encodes CDR1 MNHEY and CDR2 SMNVEV (reference sequence). Trimming removed 5 bases from V and 7 bases from J, with 15 bases in between. This CDR3 is 14 amino acids long. The CDR3: CASSPLEGGNEQFF. Here the CDR3 DNA reads TGTGCCAGCAGTCCCTTGGAGGGGGGGAATGAGCAGTTCTTC.

This clonotype was seen once. V is TRBV28 and J is TRBJ1-1; 7 nucleotides align to TRBD1. CDR1 is MDHEN and CDR2 is SYDVKM in the germline V gene. The CDR3 length is 18 residues. Trimming cost V 5 bases and J 0 bases; bases outside gene matches: 15. The CDR3 is CASSHRTGRPIMNTEAFF. The CDR3 DNA reads as TGTGCCAGCAGTCACCGGACAGGTCGACCTATCATGAACACTGAAGCTTTCTTT.

The chain recombines TRBV4-1 with TRBJ2-1; unclear D gene. V was trimmed by 1 base and J by 8 bases, leaving 9 bases between them. The CDR3 extends over 13 amino acids. Germline values: CDR1 MGHRA, CDR2 YSYEKL. This CDR3 is CASSQAPSYEQFF. CDR3 nucleotides: TGCGCCAGCAGCCAAGCGCCAAGCTATGAGCAGTTCTTC.

This chain uses TRBV5-1 with TRBJ1-1; 7 nucleotides match TRBD1. V lost 1 base and J lost 8; bases outside the gene matches: 2. Germline CDR1 and CDR2: SGHRS and YFSETQ. The CDR3 is 12 amino acids. CDR3 in DNA: TGCGCCAGCAGCTTGTGGGACAGCGAAGCTTTCTTT. Translating it yields CASSLWDSEAFF. The full variable domain, its missing parts supplied by reference TRBV5-1 and TRBJ1-1, is KAGVTQTPRYLIKTRGQQVTLSCSPISGHRSVSWYQQTPGQGLQFLFEYFSETQRNKGNFPGRFSGRQFSNSRSEMNVSTLELGDSALYLCASSLWDSEAFFGQGTRLTVV.

The V call is TRBV19, the J call TRBJ2-7; possibly TRBD1 for D (6 bases). V lost 5 bases and J lost 5, with 16 bases in between. Germline V CDR1 and CDR2: LNHDA, SQIVND (reference sequence). This CDR3 is built from 14 residues. The CDR3 DNA is TGTGCCAGTAGTGCCGGACAGCCGACGAACGAGCAGTACTTC. Translating gives CASSAGQPTNEQYF.

V usage is TRBV5-1 and J usage is TRBJ2-1; 10 bases fit TRBD2. This CDR3 region has 14 residues. The V and J ends lost 4 bases and 5 bases, in that order; junction bases with no gene match: 3. Germline V gene lookup returns CDR1 SGHRS and CDR2 YFSETQ. CDR3 nucleotide sequence: TGCGCCAGCAGCCCCGGGACTAGCGACAATGAGCAGTTCTTC. It translates to CASSPGTSDNEQFF.